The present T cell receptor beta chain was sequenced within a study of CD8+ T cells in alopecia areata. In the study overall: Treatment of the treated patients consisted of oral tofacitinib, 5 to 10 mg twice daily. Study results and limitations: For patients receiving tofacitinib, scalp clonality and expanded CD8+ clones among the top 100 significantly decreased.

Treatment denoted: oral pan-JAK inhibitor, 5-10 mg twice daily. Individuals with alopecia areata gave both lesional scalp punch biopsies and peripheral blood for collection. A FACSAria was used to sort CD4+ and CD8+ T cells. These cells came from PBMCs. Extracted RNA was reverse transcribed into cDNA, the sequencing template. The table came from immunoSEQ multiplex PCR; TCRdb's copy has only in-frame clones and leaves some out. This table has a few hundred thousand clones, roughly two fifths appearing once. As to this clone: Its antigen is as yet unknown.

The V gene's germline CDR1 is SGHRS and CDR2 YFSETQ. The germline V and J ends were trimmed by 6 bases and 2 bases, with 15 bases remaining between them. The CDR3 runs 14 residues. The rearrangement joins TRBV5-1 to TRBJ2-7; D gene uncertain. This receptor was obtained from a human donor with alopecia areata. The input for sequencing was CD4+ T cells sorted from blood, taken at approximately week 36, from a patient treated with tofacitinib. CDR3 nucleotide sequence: TGCGCCAGCAAGCAGGAAATGTTAACCTACGAGCAGTACTTC. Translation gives CASKQEMLTYEQYF. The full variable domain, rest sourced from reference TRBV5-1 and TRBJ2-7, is KAGVTQTPRYLIKTRGQQVTLSCSPISGHRSVSWYQQTPGQGLQFLFEYFSETQRNKGNFPGRFSGRQFSNSRSEMNVSTLELGDSALYLCASKQEMLTYEQYFGPGTRLTVT.